The clone carrying this TCR beta chain was seen more than once but under ten times. Its antigen is currently unknown. The record originates from a study of identical twins. Healthy Caucasians, and only they, were the donors. TCRdb re-called the 5' RACE reads with MiXCR, one entry per CDR3 protein. The profile shows about 890,000 distinct CDR3 sequences, more than 9% of them singletons. Study-wide results and limits: The presence of invariant MAIT and iNKT cells could partly confound analyses of zero-insertion sequences.

CDR3 length: 18 amino acids. Trimming took 4 bases from V and 1 from J, leaving 19 bases between them. This sample also appeared in a second study, on yellow fever vaccine responses in identical twins. Turning to that study: Twins reportedly mounted vaccine T cell responses that seemed partly convergent, partly personalized.

The sample was PBMCs. This receptor was identified in a woman in her late teens or twenties in good health. This sequence joins TRBV12-3 or TRBV12-4 and TRBJ2-2; D ambiguous. The CDR3 spells CASSSWARAAKNTGELFF. DNA of the CDR3: TGTGCCAGCAGTTCATGGGCAAGGGCCGCCAAGAACACCGGGGAGCTGTTTTTT.